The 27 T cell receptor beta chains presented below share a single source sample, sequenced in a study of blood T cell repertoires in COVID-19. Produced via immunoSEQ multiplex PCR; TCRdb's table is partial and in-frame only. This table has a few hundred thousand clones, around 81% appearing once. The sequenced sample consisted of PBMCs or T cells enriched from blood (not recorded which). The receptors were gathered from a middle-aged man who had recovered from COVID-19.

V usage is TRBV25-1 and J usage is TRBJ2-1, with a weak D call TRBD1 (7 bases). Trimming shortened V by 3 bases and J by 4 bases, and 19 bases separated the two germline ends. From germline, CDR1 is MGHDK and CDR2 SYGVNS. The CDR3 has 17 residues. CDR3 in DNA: TGTGCCAGCAGTGATCAGGCAGGGGGGCGAAGATACAATGAGCAGTTCTTC. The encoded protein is CASSDQAGGRRYNEQFF.

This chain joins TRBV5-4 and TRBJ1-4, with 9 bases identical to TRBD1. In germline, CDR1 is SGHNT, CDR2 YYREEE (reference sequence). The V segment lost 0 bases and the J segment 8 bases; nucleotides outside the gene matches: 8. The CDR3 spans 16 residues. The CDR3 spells CASSLAPDRGGEKLFF. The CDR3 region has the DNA TGTGCCAGCAGCTTGGCCCCGGACAGGGGCGGCGAAAAACTGTTTTTT.

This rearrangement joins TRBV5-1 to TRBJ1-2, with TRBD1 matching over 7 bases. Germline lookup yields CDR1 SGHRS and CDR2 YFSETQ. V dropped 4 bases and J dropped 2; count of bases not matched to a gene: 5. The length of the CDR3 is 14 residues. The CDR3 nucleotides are TGCGCCAGCAGCCCTGGAGGGGGCAACTATGGCTACACCTTC. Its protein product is CASSPGGGNYGYTF.

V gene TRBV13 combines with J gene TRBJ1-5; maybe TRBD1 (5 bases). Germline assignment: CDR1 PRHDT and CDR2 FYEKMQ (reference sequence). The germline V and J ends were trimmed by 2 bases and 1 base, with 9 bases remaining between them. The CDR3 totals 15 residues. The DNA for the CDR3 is TGTGCCAGCAGCTTAAGGCGGGGGAGCAATCAGCCCCAGCATTTT. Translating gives CASSLRRGSNQPQHF.

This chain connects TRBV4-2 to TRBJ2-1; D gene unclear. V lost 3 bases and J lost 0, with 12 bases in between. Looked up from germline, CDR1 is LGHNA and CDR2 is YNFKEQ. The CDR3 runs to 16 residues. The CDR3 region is CASSQTDSNSYNEQFF. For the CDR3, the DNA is TGTGCCAGCAGCCAGACTGACTCAAACTCCTACAATGAGCAGTTCTTC.

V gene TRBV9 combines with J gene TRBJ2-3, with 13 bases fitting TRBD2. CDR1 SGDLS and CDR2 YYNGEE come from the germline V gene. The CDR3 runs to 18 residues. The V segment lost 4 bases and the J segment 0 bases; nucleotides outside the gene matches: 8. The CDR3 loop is CASSSRLAGGRSTDTQYF. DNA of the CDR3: TGTGCCAGCAGCTCAAGACTAGCGGGGGGCCGTAGCACAGATACGCAGTATTTT.

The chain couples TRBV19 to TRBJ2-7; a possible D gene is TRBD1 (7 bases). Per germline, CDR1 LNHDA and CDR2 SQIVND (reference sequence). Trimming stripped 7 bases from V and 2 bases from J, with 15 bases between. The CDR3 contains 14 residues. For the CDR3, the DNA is TGTGCCAGTATCGGAGACAGGGAGGCCTACGAGCAGTACTTC. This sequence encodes CASIGDREAYEQYF.

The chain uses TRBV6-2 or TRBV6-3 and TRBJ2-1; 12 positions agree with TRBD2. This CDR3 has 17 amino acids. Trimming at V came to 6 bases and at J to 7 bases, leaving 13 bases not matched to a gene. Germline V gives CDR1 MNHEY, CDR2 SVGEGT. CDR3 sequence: CASSELLAGGDWNEQFF. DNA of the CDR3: TGTGCCAGCAGCGAACTTCTAGCGGGAGGGGATTGGAATGAGCAGTTCTTC.

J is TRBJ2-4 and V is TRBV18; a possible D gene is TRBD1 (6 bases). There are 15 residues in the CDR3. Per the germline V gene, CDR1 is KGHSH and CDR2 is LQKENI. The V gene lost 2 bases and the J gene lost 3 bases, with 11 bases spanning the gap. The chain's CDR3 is CASSPIGGGKNIQYF. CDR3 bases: TGTGCCAGCTCACCAATTGGGGGCGGCAAAAACATTCAGTACTTC. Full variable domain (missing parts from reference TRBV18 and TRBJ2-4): NAGVMQNPRHLVRRRGQEARLRCSPMKGHSHVYWYRQLPEEGLKFMVYLQKENIIDESGMPKERFSAEFPKEGPSILRIQQVVRGDSAAYFCASSPIGGGKNIQYFGAGTRLSVL.

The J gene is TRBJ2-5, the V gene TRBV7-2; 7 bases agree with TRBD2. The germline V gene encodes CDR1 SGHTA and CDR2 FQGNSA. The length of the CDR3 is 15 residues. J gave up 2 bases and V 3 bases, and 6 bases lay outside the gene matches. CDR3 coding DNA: TGTGCCAGCAGCTTCTTAAGCGGGATGCAAGAGACCCAGTACTTC. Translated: CASSFLSGMQETQYF.

CDR3 DNA sequence: TGTGCTAGTGTTCACCCCAGGGACAGGGGAAATAGAGTTGGTCAGCCCCAGCATTTT. Residues: CASVHPRDRGNRVGQPQHF. This chain joins TRBV12-5 and TRBJ1-5; TRBD1 agrees at 10 bases. The junction had 21 bases not matched to a gene; V was cut back by 7 bases and J by 6 bases. Germline CDR1 is LGHNT and CDR2 is FRNRAP. The CDR3 consists of 19 residues. The full variable domain, with the rest looked up from reference TRBV12-5 and TRBJ1-5, is DARVTQTPRHKVTEMGQEVTMRCQPILGHNTVFWYRQTMMQGLELLAYFRNRAPLDDSGMPKDRFSAEMPDATLATLKIQPSEPRDSAVYFCASVHPRDRGNRVGQPQHFGDGTRLSIL.

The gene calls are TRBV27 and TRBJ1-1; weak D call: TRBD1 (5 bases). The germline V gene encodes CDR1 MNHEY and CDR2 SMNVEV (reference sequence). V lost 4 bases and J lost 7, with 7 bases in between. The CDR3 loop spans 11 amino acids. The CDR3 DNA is TGTGCCAGCAGTTCGGGGGGTGAAGCTTTCTTT. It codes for CASSSGGEAFF.

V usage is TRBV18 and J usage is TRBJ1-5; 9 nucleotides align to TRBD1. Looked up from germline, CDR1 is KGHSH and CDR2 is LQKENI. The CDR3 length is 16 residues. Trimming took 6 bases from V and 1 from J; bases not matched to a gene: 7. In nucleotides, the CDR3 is TGTGCCAGCTCGTACTCCGGGACAGGGAGCAATCAGCCCCAGCATTTT. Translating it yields CASSYSGTGSNQPQHF.

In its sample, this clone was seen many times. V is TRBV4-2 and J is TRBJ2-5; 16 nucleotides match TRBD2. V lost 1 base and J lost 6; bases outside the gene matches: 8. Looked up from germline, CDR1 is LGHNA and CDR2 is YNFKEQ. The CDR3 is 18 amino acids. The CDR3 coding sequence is TGTGCCAGCAGCCAAGCGGGGACTAGCGGGGGGGCCGGGCAGACCCAGTACTTC. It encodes CASSQAGTSGGAGQTQYF.

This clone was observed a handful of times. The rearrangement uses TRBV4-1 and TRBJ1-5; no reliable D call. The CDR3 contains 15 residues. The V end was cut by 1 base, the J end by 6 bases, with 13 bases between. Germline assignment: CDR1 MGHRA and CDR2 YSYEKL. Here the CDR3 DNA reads TGCGCCAGCAGCCAAGTTCCCGGTCGGAGTCAGCCCCAGCATTTT. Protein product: CASSQVPGRSQPQHF.

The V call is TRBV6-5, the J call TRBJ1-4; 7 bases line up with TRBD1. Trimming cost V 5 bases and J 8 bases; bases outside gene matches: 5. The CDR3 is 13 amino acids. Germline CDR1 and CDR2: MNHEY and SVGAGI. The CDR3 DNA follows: TGTGCCAGCAGTAGACAGGGAGACGAAAAACTGTTTTTT. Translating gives CASSRQGDEKLFF.

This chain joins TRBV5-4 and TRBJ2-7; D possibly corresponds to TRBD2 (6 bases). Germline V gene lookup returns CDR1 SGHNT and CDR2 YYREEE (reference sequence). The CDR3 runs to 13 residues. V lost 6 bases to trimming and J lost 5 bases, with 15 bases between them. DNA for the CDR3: TGTGCCAGCACCCCCCAGGCGGGAAACGAGCAGTACTTC. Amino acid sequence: CASTPQAGNEQYF.

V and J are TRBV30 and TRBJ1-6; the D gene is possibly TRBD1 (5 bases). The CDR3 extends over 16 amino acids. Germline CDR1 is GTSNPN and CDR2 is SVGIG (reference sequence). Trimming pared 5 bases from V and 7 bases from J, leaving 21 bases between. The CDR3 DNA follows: TGTGCCTGGGGTCCGCCGGGGGGAGGAGGGAATTCACCCCTCCACTTT. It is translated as CAWGPPGGGGNSPLHF.

The CDR3 DNA sequence: TGCGCCAGCAGCTTCACAGCAGGAAGGACTGAAGCTTTCTTT. Its translation: CASSFTAGRTEAFF. The gene calls are TRBV5-1 and TRBJ1-1; D remains unclear. CDR1 is SGHRS, CDR2 YFSETQ, per germline. The CDR3 covers 14 residues. V lost 2 bases and J lost 5, with 13 bases in between.

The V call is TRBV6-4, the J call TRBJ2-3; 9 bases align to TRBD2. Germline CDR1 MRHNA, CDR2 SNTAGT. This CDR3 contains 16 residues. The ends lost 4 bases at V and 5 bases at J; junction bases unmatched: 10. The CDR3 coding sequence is TGTGCCAGCAGTGTGGGTAGCGGGGGCTACGGAGATACGCAGTATTTT. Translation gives CASSVGSGGYGDTQYF.

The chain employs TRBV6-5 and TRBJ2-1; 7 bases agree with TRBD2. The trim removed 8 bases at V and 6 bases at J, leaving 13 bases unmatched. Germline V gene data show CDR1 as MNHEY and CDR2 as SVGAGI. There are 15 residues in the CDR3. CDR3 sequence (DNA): TGTGCCAGCGGTCGGTTAGTTTCTAGCGGCAATGAGCAGTTCTTC. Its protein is CASGRLVSSGNEQFF.

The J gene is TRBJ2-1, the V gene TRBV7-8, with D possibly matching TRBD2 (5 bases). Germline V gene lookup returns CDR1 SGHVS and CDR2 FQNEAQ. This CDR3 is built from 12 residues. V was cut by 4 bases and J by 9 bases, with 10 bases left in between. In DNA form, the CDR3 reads TGTGCCAGCAGCTCCTCCAGCGGTGAGCAGTTCTTC. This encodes CASSSSSGEQFF.

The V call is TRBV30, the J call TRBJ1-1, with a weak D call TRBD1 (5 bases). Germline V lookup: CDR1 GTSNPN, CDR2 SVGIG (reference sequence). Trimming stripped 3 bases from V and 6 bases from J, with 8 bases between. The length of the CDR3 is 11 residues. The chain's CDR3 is CAWSGGAEAFF. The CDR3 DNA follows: TGTGCCTGGAGCGGGGGGGCTGAAGCTTTCTTT.

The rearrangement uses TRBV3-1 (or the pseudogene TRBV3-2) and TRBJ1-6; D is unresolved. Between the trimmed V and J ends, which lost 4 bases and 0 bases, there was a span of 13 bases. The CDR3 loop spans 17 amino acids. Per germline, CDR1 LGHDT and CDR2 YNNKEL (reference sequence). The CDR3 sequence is CASSPRRQGSYNSPLHF. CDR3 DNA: TGTGCCAGCAGCCCTAGACGGCAAGGCTCCTATAATTCACCCCTCCACTTT.

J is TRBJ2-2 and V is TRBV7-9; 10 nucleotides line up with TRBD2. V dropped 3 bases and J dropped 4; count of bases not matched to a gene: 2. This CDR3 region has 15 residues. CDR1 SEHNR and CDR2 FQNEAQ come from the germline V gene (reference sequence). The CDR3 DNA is TGTGCCAGCAGCTTGGGACTAGCGATCACCGGGGAGCTGTTTTTT. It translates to CASSLGLAITGELFF.

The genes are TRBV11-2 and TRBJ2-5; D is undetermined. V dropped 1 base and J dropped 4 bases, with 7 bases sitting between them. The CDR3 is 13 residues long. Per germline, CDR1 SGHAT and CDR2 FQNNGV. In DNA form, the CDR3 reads TGTGCCAGCAGCTTAGGACTTTTAGAGACCCAGTACTTC. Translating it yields CASSLGLLETQYF.

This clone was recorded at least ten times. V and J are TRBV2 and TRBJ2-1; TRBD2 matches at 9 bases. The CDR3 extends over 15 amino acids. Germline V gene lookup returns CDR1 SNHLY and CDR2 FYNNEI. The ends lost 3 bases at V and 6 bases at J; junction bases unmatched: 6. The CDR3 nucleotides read TGTGCCAGCAGTGATGGCTTAGCGGGAGTCAATGAGCAGTTCTTC. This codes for CASSDGLAGVNEQFF.